The 9 T cell receptor beta chains reported below all come from one sample, sequenced in a study of T cell responses to AZD1222 COVID-19 vaccine (dated by TCRdb to about 2021). The protocol used for the library was the immunoSEQ multiplex PCR assay. TCRdb limited this immuneACCESS table to in-frame rearrangements with V and J called. A share of clones is missing; checked studies link under half to unresolved V genes, and the rest is unexplained. The sample includes around 100,000 clones, with nearly 90% observed a single time. Over 7.5% of the sample belongs to the ten largest clones. The meaning of the sample's time point label: baseline before first vaccination. Source: peripheral blood, taken on day 0 of AZD1222 vaccination. Source of these receptors: an adult in good health.

The V gene is TRBV15, the J gene TRBJ2-2; D gene unclear. The CDR3 runs to 15 residues. Germline assignment: CDR1 LNHNV and CDR2 YYDKDF (reference sequence). Trimming took 5 bases from V and 1 from J, leaving 11 bases between them. DNA of the CDR3: TGTGCCACCAGCCCGCGCCGAGTGAACACCGGGGAGCTGTTTTTT. The encoded protein is CATSPRRVNTGELFF.

V usage is TRBV7-3 and J usage is TRBJ1-5; 8 bases map to TRBD1. V dropped 1 base and J dropped 1; count of bases not matched to a gene: 0. The CDR3 extends over 15 amino acids. Germline V gene sequence: CDR1 SGHTA, CDR2 FQGTGA. In DNA form, the CDR3 reads TGTGCCAGCAGCTTAAGGGACAGGAGCAATCAGCCCCAGCATTTT. Protein sequence: CASSLRDRSNQPQHF.

The chain employs TRBV5-1 and TRBJ1-6; 7 bases are shared with TRBD1. CDR1 is SGHRS, CDR2 YFSETQ, per germline. The CDR3 has 14 amino acids. After removal of 4 bases from V and 6 bases from J, the junction contained 4 bases not matched to a gene. The CDR3 DNA sequence: TGCGCCAGCAGCGAGGGACAGACTAATTCACCCCTCCACTTT. This codes for CASSEGQTNSPLHF.

The V gene is TRBV7-9, the J gene TRBJ1-6; 9 nucleotides agree with TRBD1. The V gene's germline CDR1 is SEHNR and CDR2 FQNEAQ (reference sequence). The CDR3 contains 14 residues. Trimming cost V 1 base and J 15 bases; bases outside gene matches: 7. CDR3 region: CASSLGIDRGGLHF. CDR3 coding DNA: TGTGCCAGCAGCTTAGGAATAGACAGGGGGGGCCTCCACTTT.

The chain combines TRBV6-5 with TRBJ2-5; 9 bases agree with TRBD1. CDR1 MNHEY and CDR2 SVGAGI come from the germline V gene. V gave up 7 bases and J gave up 4 bases; unmatched junction bases: 4. This CDR3 region has 13 residues. The CDR3 coding sequence is TGTGCCAGCACCCCGGACAGGGGAGAGACCCAGTACTTC. It specifies CASTPDRGETQYF.

V gene TRBV5-5 combines with J gene TRBJ1-1; no definite D call. Per germline, CDR1 SGHKS and CDR2 YYEKEE (reference sequence). This CDR3 spans 13 amino acids. Trimming removed 4 bases at V and 8 bases at J, with 15 bases between. The CDR3 DNA follows: TGTGCCAGCAGCGACGGACGGCCGCTCGAAGCTTTCTTT. Residues: CASSDGRPLEAFF. The variable domain in full, with the rest retrieved from reference TRBV5-5 and TRBJ1-1, is DAGVTQSPTHLIKTRGQQVTLRCSPISGHKSVSWYQQVLGQGPQFIFQYYEKEERGRGNFPDRFSARQFPNYSSELNVNALLLGDSALYLCASSDGRPLEAFFGQGTRLTVV.

The chain is built from TRBV23-1 and TRBJ1-1; TRBD1 is a possible D gene (5 bases). TRBV23-1 is an ORF; its function is uncertain. V dropped 0 bases and J dropped 7 bases, with 15 bases sitting between them. The CDR3 totals 15 residues. Written as DNA, the CDR3 is TGCGCCAGCAGTCAATCGATTTCTGGTGGGGGTGAAGCTTTCTTT. Encoded protein: CASSQSISGGGEAFF.

The chain joins TRBV25-1 to TRBJ2-3, with 9 nucleotides matching TRBD2. V shed 5 bases, J shed 3 bases, and the junction held 9 bases outside the gene matches. The germline V gene encodes CDR1 MGHDK and CDR2 SYGVNS. The CDR3 totals 16 residues. The CDR3 bases are TGTGCCAGCAGTTCGACAGCGGGGGGAGGGACAGATACGCAGTATTTT. It yields the protein CASSSTAGGGTDTQYF. The variable domain in full, with the rest retrieved from reference TRBV25-1 and TRBJ2-3, is EADIYQTPRYLVIGTGKKITLECSQTMGHDKMYWYQQDPGMELHLIHYSYGVNSTEKGDLSSESTVSRIRTEHFPLTLESARPSHTSQYLCASSSTAGGGTDTQYFGPGTRLTVL.

V is TRBV7-2 and J is TRBJ1-4; no clear D. V gave up 5 bases and J gave up 0 bases, with 10 bases separating them. Germline V CDR1 and CDR2: SGHTA, FQGNSA. This CDR3 has 15 residues. The CDR3 DNA sequence: TGTGCCAGCAGCCGCGACCAAGCAACTAATGAAAAACTGTTTTTT. Translating it yields CASSRDQATNEKLFF.